The 28 T cell receptor beta chains below all came from one sample that was sequenced in a study of CD8 T cells in ankylosing spondylitis (dated by TCRdb to the late 2010s). The library was built by means of 5' RACE. These reads were obtained on an Illumina HiSeq 2500. Using fastp trimming at Q25 and MiXCR clonotype assembly, TCRdb reanalyzed the public sequencing data and kept in-frame beta chains. Duplicate CDR3 protein sequences are folded into a single record with the most common DNA and genes. Counted in this sample were some 150,000 distinct CDR3 sequences; around 42% of them appeared once. The ten largest make up about 16% of the sample. The specimen was synovial fluid, either unsorted or a sorted T cell fraction (not recorded which). The origin of the receptors is a male donor with ankylosing spondylitis.

This clonotype came up a few times. V and J are TRBV2 and TRBJ2-7; D is ambiguous. V gave up 3 bases and J gave up 2 bases, with 17 bases separating them. The CDR3 length is 16 residues. Germline lookup yields CDR1 SNHLY and CDR2 FYNNEI. In DNA, the CDR3 is TGTGCCAGCAGTGACCGGACGTACGAAAGTCCCTACGAGCAGTACTTC. This gives the protein CASSDRTYESPYEQYF.

This rearrangement joins TRBV10-3 to TRBJ1-5; D might be TRBD1 (5 bases). Germline V gives CDR1 ENHRY, CDR2 SYGVKD. The CDR3 extends over 16 amino acids. Trimming removed 2 bases from V and 6 bases from J, with 17 bases in between. The CDR3 bases are TGTGCCATCAGTGAGGCCAGGACACTGGGAATTCAGCCCCAGCATTTT. Protein sequence: CAISEARTLGIQPQHF.

This clonotype was counted only a few times. The CDR3 loop is CASSYKILQSFIYEQYF. In DNA form, the CDR3 reads TGCGCCAGCAGCTACAAGATATTACAGAGCTTCATCTACGAGCAGTACTTC. The chain uses TRBV4-1 and TRBJ2-7; D ambiguous. V lost 5 bases and J 3 bases, leaving 23 bases between the germline ends. Germline V gene sequence: CDR1 MGHRA, CDR2 YSYEKL. The CDR3 is 17 residues long.

This clonotype has just a few counts. This chain links TRBV15 with TRBJ2-2; 9 bases are a match to TRBD2. The V and J ends lost 2 bases and 5 bases, in that order; junction bases with no gene match: 3. Germline CDR1 is LNHNV and CDR2 is YYDKDF (reference sequence). The CDR3 extends over 15 amino acids. This CDR3 is CATSRSLAGTGELFF. CDR3 bases: TGTGCCACCAGCAGAAGCCTAGCGGGAACCGGGGAGCTGTTTTTT.

This chain connects TRBV3-1 to TRBJ2-3; a possible D gene is TRBD2 (5 bases). Trimming removed 4 bases from V and 6 bases from J, with 14 bases in between. Germline assignment: CDR1 LGHDT and CDR2 YNNKEL (reference sequence). This CDR3 is built from 14 residues. The CDR3 DNA follows: TGTGCCAGCAGCCCTCTAGGGCGAGGGGATACGCAGTATTTT. Translated, it gives CASSPLGRGDTQYF.

Only a few counts were recorded for this clonotype. V gene TRBV7-9 combines with J gene TRBJ1-1; tentatively, D is TRBD1 (5 bases). The V end was cut by 1 base, the J end by 3 bases, with 9 bases between. This CDR3 region has 14 residues. Germline V gives CDR1 SEHNR, CDR2 FQNEAQ (reference sequence). The CDR3: CASSLVGGYTEAFF. The DNA for the CDR3 is TGTGCCAGCAGCTTAGTTGGGGGGTACACTGAAGCTTTCTTT. The variable domain in full, completed from reference TRBV7-9 and TRBJ1-1, reads DTGVSQNPRHKITKRGQNVTFRCDPISEHNRLYWYRQTLGQGPEFLTYFQNEAQLEKSRLLSDRFSAERPKGSFSTLEIQRTEQGDSAMYLCASSLVGGYTEAFFGQGTRLTVV.

This clonotype was seen a few times. This chain links TRBV9 with TRBJ2-7, with 7 bases matching TRBD1. After removal of 4 bases from V and 7 bases from J, the junction contained 11 bases not matched to a gene. This CDR3 region has 14 residues. Looked up from germline, CDR1 is SGDLS and CDR2 is YYNGEE. DNA for the CDR3: TGTGCCAGCAGCCCCTCCTCGACAGGGTATGAGCAGTACTTC. Amino acids: CASSPSSTGYEQYF.

This rearrangement joins TRBV25-1 to TRBJ2-7, with D tentatively TRBD2 (6 bases). CDR3 length equals 15 residues. CDR1 and CDR2 (germline): MGHDK, SYGVNS. V was shortened by 1 base and J by 0 bases, with 10 bases between the two germline ends. DNA of the CDR3: TGTGCCAGCAGTGAATGGAGGGGCTACTCCTACGAGCAGTACTTC. Protein: CASSEWRGYSYEQYF.

This clonotype was picked up one time. The chain joins TRBV5-8 to TRBJ2-7; D may be TRBD1 (6 bases). The CDR3 has 15 amino acids. CDR1 is SGHTS and CDR2 is YDEGEE in the germline V gene. V was clipped by 3 bases and J by 2 bases, with 15 bases between them. The CDR3 DNA sequence: TGTGCCAGCAGCTCCGAACAGGGTACGACCTACGAGCAGTACTTC. Translated: CASSSEQGTTYEQYF.

This chain links TRBV9 with TRBJ1-1; D remains ambiguous. V was pared by 0 bases and J by 2 bases, with 8 bases between. The V gene's germline CDR1 is SGDLS and CDR2 YYNGEE. CDR3 length: 14 residues. In DNA, the CDR3 is TGTGCCAGCAGCGTAGGGCCAGCAAACACTGAAGCTTTCTTT. It encodes CASSVGPANTEAFF.

V gene TRBV12-3 or TRBV12-4 combines with J gene TRBJ2-2; D uncertain. Trimming left V 3 bases short and J 6 bases short, with 8 bases between. The CDR3 is 13 amino acids. The CDR3 bases are TGTGCCAGCAGTTTTTGGGGTTCCGGGGAGCTGTTTTTT. Protein product: CASSFWGSGELFF.

In the case of this clonotype: The germline gene is not matched at one end of the junction; a read error may be the cause. The CDR3 loop reads CASRLGRRANEKLFF. The CDR3 DNA reads as TGTGCCAGCCGTTTAGGCCGGCGGGCTAATGAAAAACTGTTTTTT. The chain employs TRBV27 and TRBJ1-4; D gene unclear. Germline CDR1 and CDR2: MNHEY and SMNVEV (reference sequence). The CDR3 is made up of 15 amino acids.

This clonotype showed up just a few times. The chain carries TRBV28 and TRBJ2-7; 10 positions match TRBD1. The CDR3 contains 14 residues. With 7 bases clipped from V and 7 bases from J, the junction kept 10 bases outside the gene matches. CDR1 MDHEN and CDR2 SYDVKM come from the germline V gene. The chain's CDR3 is CASIPGQGSLEQYF. CDR3 nucleotides: TGTGCCAGCATTCCGGGACAGGGGTCCTTGGAGCAGTACTTC.

The chain has TRBV19 and TRBJ2-7; D gene uncertain. The CDR3 loop spans 15 amino acids. Germline CDR1 reads LNHDA; CDR2 reads SQIVND (reference sequence). V lost 4 bases and J 0 bases, leaving 13 bases between the germline ends. The CDR3 here is CASSNRAEDSYEQYF. The CDR3 nucleotides are TGTGCCAGTAGTAACCGGGCCGAAGACTCCTACGAGCAGTACTTC. The complete variable domain, with remaining parts taken from reference TRBV19 and TRBJ2-7, reads DGGITQSPKYLFRKEGQNVTLSCEQNLNHDAMYWYRQDPGQGLRLIYYSQIVNDFQKGDIAEGYSVSREKKESFPLTVTSAQKNPTAFYLCASSNRAEDSYEQYFGPGTRLTVT.

This clonotype was picked up a small number of times. The chain is built from TRBV7-9 and TRBJ2-7; TRBD2 might be the D (5 bases). Trimming pared 5 bases from V and 0 bases from J, leaving 17 bases between. This CDR3 has 16 residues. The germline V gene has CDR1 SEHNR and CDR2 FQNEAQ (reference sequence). CDR3 residues: CASSHGPRRHSYEQYF. In nucleotides, the CDR3 is TGTGCCAGCAGCCACGGCCCCCGGAGGCACTCCTACGAGCAGTACTTC.

CDR3 coding DNA: TGCGCCAGCAGCCAAGAACGGGGCTTCTACGAGCAGTACTTC. This translates into CASSQERGFYEQYF. The chain joins TRBV4-1 to TRBJ2-7; D may match TRBD1 or TRBD2 (5 bases each). V dropped 0 bases and J dropped 3 bases, with 9 bases sitting between them. The CDR3 consists of 14 residues. Germline values: CDR1 MGHRA, CDR2 YSYEKL.

This clonotype was counted between two and nine times. This chain connects TRBV20-1 to TRBJ1-6; D not resolved. This CDR3 spans 13 amino acids. CDR1 DFQATT and CDR2 SNEGSKA come from the germline V gene (reference sequence). V lost 6 bases, J lost 9 bases, and 15 bases lay in between. The CDR3 coding sequence is TGCAGTGCCCGTACTGGAGACGGTTCACCCCTCCACTTT. Encoded protein: CSARTGDGSPLHF.

This clonotype has at least ten counts. Here the CDR3 reads CASRTGRGGMYTGELFF. The CDR3 nucleotides read TGTGCCAGCCGAACCGGACGGGGTGGAATGTACACCGGGGAGCTGTTTTTT. The rearrangement joins TRBV2 to TRBJ2-2, with a weak D call TRBD2 (5 bases). V was cut by 8 bases and J by 3 bases, with 22 bases left in between. The V gene's germline CDR1 is SNHLY and CDR2 FYNNEI. The CDR3 length is 17 residues.

The V and J genes are TRBV28 and TRBJ2-3, with 12 bases that match TRBD2. The CDR3 length is 17 residues. Germline CDR1 and CDR2: MDHEN and SYDVKM. V was pared by 4 bases and J by 1 base, with 6 bases of the junction left unmatched. CDR3 bases: TGTGCCAGCAGTTCCGGACTAGCGGGACGGGGCACAGATACGCAGTATTTT. Protein: CASSSGLAGRGTDTQYF.

The chain links TRBV12-3 or TRBV12-4 to TRBJ2-1, with TRBD2 as a possible D gene (6 bases). The CDR3 contains 11 residues. V gave up 6 bases and J gave up 10 bases, with 10 bases separating them. CDR3 sequence (DNA): TGTGCCAGCAGGAACGGACTAGAGCAGTTCTTC. Its translation is CASRNGLEQFF.

This clonotype was counted a few times. V gene TRBV12-3 or TRBV12-4 combines with J gene TRBJ1-2; D is perhaps TRBD1 (6 bases). The V gene lost 8 bases and the J gene lost 6 bases, with 13 bases spanning the gap. The CDR3 length is 12 residues. CDR3 coding DNA: TGTGCCAGCCTAGGGGGAGGGGATGGCTACACCTTC. Encoded protein: CASLGGGDGYTF.

This clonotype came up once. The V gene is TRBV4-1, the J gene TRBJ1-2; no definite D call. Trimming shortened V by 6 bases and J by 10 bases, and 21 bases separated the two germline ends. Germline CDR1 is MGHRA and CDR2 is YSYEKL. The CDR3 length is 14 residues. CDR3 coding DNA: TGCGCCAGCAGTACGAGACCTTTCATAGAAAACTACACCTTC. This sequence encodes CASSTRPFIENYTF.

This clonotype was detected a few times. The chain links TRBV20-1 to TRBJ1-5; maybe TRBD1 (5 bases). The V end lost 2 bases, the J end lost 0 bases, and 17 bases lay between the germline ends. The CDR3 is 17 amino acids. Germline assignment: CDR1 DFQATT and CDR2 SNEGSKA (reference sequence). The CDR3 loop reads CSARTWGDVDSNQPQHF. The CDR3 bases are TGCAGTGCTAGAACATGGGGGGATGTGGATAGCAATCAGCCCCAGCATTTT.

The chain joins TRBV28 to TRBJ2-7, with D tentatively TRBD2 (5 bases). The CDR3 is made up of 17 amino acids. Trimming shortened V by 3 bases and J by 3 bases, and 21 bases separated the two germline ends. In germline, CDR1 is MDHEN, CDR2 SYDVKM. CDR3 sequence (DNA): TGTGCCAGCAGTTTTAAACTCGGGCTAGCCCCAAGCTACGAGCAGTACTTC. This gives the protein CASSFKLGLAPSYEQYF.

This chain joins TRBV11-1 and TRBJ1-2; 10 nucleotides align to TRBD1. Trimming took 0 bases from V and 4 from J; bases not matched to a gene: 14. Germline V gives CDR1 SGHAT, CDR2 FQDESV (reference sequence). The CDR3 consists of 19 residues. Here the CDR3 reads CASSLAPGSRQGAGYGYTF. Written as DNA, the CDR3 is TGTGCCAGCAGCTTAGCCCCCGGCTCGCGACAGGGGGCAGGCTATGGCTACACCTTC.

In this sample, this clonotype turned up a few times. The chain employs TRBV13 and TRBJ1-2; perhaps TRBD1 as D (5 bases). Trimming pared 5 bases from V and 4 bases from J, leaving 23 bases between. This CDR3 contains 17 residues. Germline V CDR1 and CDR2: PRHDT, FYEKMQ (reference sequence). The CDR3 loop reads CASSPIELQGEGYGYTF. DNA for the CDR3: TGTGCCAGCAGCCCCATAGAATTGCAGGGTGAAGGCTATGGCTACACCTTC.

The chain uses TRBV24-1 and TRBJ1-2, with TRBD1 identical over 8 bases. V gave up 4 bases and J gave up 4 bases; unmatched junction bases: 7. Germline values: CDR1 KGHDR, CDR2 SFDVKD. The CDR3 sequence is 15 residues long. The CDR3, as DNA: TGTGCCACCAGTGACCCCTGGGACAGGTGCTATGGCTACACCTTC. This gives the protein CATSDPWDRCYGYTF.

The rearrangement uses TRBV6-2 or TRBV6-3 and TRBJ1-2, with no clear D. Germline lookup yields CDR1 MNHEY and CDR2 SVGEGT. There are 15 residues in the CDR3. Between the trimmed V and J ends, which lost 3 bases and 8 bases, there was a span of 19 bases. As DNA, the CDR3 is TGTGCCAGCAGTTATCCGGATCCCGGTTCGAGCGGCTACACCTTC. Amino acids: CASSYPDPGSSGYTF.